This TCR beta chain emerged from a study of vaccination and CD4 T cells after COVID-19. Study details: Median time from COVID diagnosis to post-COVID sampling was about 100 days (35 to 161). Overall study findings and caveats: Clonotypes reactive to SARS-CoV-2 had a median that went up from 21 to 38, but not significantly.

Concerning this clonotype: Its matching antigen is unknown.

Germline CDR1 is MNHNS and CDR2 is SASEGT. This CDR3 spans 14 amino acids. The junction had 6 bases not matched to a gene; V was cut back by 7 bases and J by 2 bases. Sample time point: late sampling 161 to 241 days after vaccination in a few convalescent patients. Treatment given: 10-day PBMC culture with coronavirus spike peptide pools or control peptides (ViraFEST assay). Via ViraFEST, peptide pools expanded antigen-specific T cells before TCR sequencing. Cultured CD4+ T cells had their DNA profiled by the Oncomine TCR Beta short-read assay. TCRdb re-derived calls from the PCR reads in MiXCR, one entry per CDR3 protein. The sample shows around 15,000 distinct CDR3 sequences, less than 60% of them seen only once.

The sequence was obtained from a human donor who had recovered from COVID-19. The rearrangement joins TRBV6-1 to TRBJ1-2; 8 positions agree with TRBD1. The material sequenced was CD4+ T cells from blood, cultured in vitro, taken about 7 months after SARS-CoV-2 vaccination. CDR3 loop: CASIWTGRNYGYTF. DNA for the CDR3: TGTGCCAGCATTTGGACAGGGAGAAACTATGGCTACACCTTC.